This T cell receptor beta chain derives from a study of T-cell memory formation after mild COVID-19. Study-wide results and caveats: Day 15 to 85 contractors were CD4/CD8 balanced; later expanders leaned CD4+. Among contracting clones, CD4+ were mainly CM/EM and CD8+ enriched in EMRA.

This clonotype was observed a handful of times. The antigen is unknown. TCRdb fed the 5' RACE reads into MiXCR, producing one record per CDR3 protein. This table has some 48,000 distinct CDR3 sequences, roughly 12% appearing once. The germline V gene has CDR1 SGHRS and CDR2 YFSETQ. There are 19 residues in the CDR3. V dropped 0 bases and J dropped 0 bases, with 18 bases sitting between them. Source material: PBMCs or a T cell subset sorted from them (not recorded which). The sequence was obtained from a man between 18 and 35 years old who had mild COVID-19 (a few samples of this study predate the infection). Cell type and time point are not known. The chain carries TRBV5-1 and TRBJ2-2; no firm D call. This chain's CDR3 is CASSLAARVTIANTGELFF. The CDR3 DNA reads as TGCGCCAGCAGCTTGGCCGCTAGGGTAACCATCGCGAACACCGGGGAGCTGTTTTTT.